A selection of T cell receptor beta chains follows, all from one sample in a study of patients and donors after allogeneic stem cell transplantation. In TCRdb, the RT-PCR reads were re-called with MiXCR into one record per CDR3 protein. The table has 800,000 to 1,000,000 distinct CDR3 sequences, about 20% seen once; the top ten hold 5% to 7.5%. What was sequenced was blood, either unsorted or a sorted T cell fraction (not recorded which). These receptors were taken from a human donor who was either an allogeneic HSCT recipient or a stem cell or donor lymphocyte infusion donor (not recorded which). It is not recorded whose cells these are; they may come from a transplant donor. CDR3s include the opening cysteine and the closing phenylalanine or tryptophan. Fields, in order: D gene, clone size, J gene, V gene, CDR3 DNA, CDR3 protein. The D gene is left open where the match is weak. Clone size is shown for a subset of rows, as once, few, many or a class of expanded clone.

NA,few,TRBJ1-3,TRBV6-5,TGTGCCAGCAGTTACACCGGCGTCTCTGGAAACACCATATATTTT,CASSYTGVSGNTIYF
TRBD1,NA,TRBJ2-7,TRBV4-1,TGCGCCAGCAGCCAAGTGAAGGGGGCGGACGAGCAGTACTTC,CASSQVKGADEQYF
TRBD2,once,TRBJ2-2,TRBV19,TGTGCCAGTAAACTAGCGGGATCCTCCGGGGAGCTGTTTTTT,CASKLAGSSGELFF
TRBD2,NA,TRBJ2-1,TRBV6-1,TGTGCCACGACGGGAGGGGGGTTAGTCAATGAGCAGTTCTTC,CATTGGGLVNEQFF
NA,few,TRBJ2-2,TRBV20-1,TGCAGTGCTAGGGCCCTGGGGGAGCTGTTTTTT,CSARALGELFF
TRBD2,NA,TRBJ2-5,TRBV5-1,TGCGCCAGCAGCGTTTTCGGTGCGGGAGGGAGAGAGACCCAGTACTTC,CASSVFGAGGRETQYF
NA,NA,TRBJ2-1,TRBV2,TGTGCCAGCAGTGAAGCTGAGTCCTTCTCCTACAATGAGCAGTTCTTC,CASSEAESFSYNEQFF
NA,NA,TRBJ1-6,TRBV20-1,TGCAGTGCTAGAACCCCCGGGCAGAAACTTCTATATTCACCCCTCCACTTT,CSARTPGQKLLYSPLHF
NA,NA,TRBJ2-7,TRBV27,TGTGCCAGCAGTGCTGGGGGGACCCCCTACGAGCAGTACTTC,CASSAGGTPYEQYF
NA,NA,TRBJ1-2,TRBV20-1,TGCAGTGCCCTAGGGGGGGGCGCAAGGCAGGGCTACACCTTC,CSALGGGARQGYTF
NA,NA,TRBJ2-3,TRBV2,TGTGCCAGCATGGGGGGTAGCACAGATACGCAGTATTTT,CASMGGSTDTQYF
TRBD2,NA,TRBJ2-1,TRBV2,TGTGCCAGCAGTGCACGGCGGGGGGGTGGGGATGAGCAGTTCTTC,CASSARRGGGDEQFF
NA,NA,TRBJ1-4,TRBV5-4,TGTGCCAGCAGCTTCGTGAATTCGGCCGGGGGGCGGTTGAACGAAAAACTGTTTTTT,CASSFVNSAGGRLNEKLFF
NA,NA,TRBJ1-1,TRBV7-9,TGTGCCAGCAGCGGGGAAGGGTTCCCCAGTGAAGCTTTCTTT,CASSGEGFPSEAFF
TRBD1,NA,TRBJ2-3,TRBV13,TGTGCCAGCAGCTTATCGGGACAGGCAACCACAGATACGCAGTATTTT,CASSLSGQATTDTQYF
NA,once,TRBJ2-2,TRBV3-1,TGTGCCAGCAGCCAAGGACACAGTACCGGGGAGCTGTTTTTT,CASSQGHSTGELFF
NA,NA,TRBJ2-1,TRBV7-6,TGTGCCAGCAGCTTAGCGGACACCACTGAGCAGTTCTTC,CASSLADTTEQFF
NA,few,TRBJ1-1,TRBV12-3/TRBV12-4,TGTGCCAGCAGTCCGGGCGGGCGGGCTGAAGCTTTCTTT,CASSPGGRAEAFF
TRBD1,few,TRBJ2-1,TRBV6-1,TGTGCCAGCAGTCATATCCGGGACAGGGGATATGAGCAGTTCTTC,CASSHIRDRGYEQFF
NA,NA,TRBJ2-2,TRBV20-1,TGCAGTGCTAGAGCGAGACAGCCGATCTTCACCGGGGAGCTGTTTTTT,CSARARQPIFTGELFF
NA,NA,TRBJ1-2,TRBV5-6,TGTGCCAGCGGTCACAGGGAGTGGCGGTATGGCTACACCTTC,CASGHREWRYGYTF
NA,NA,TRBJ2-7,TRBV4-3,TGCGCCAGCAGCCAAGATCAGGGCGCGGAATACGAGCAGTACTTC,CASSQDQGAEYEQYF
NA,few,TRBJ2-3,TRBV4-1,TGCGCCAGCAGCCAAGATTTGATTGGGTTTTTTGGCCCAGATACGCAGTATTTT,CASSQDLIGFFGPDTQYF
TRBD1,NA,TRBJ1-5,TRBV10-3,TGTGCCATCAGCGGACAGGGGGATAGCAATCAGCCCCAGCATTTT,CAISGQGDSNQPQHF
TRBD1,few,TRBJ2-7,TRBV24-1,TGTGCCACCAGTGATACCGGGACAGGGTTGGTCGAGCAGTACTTC,CATSDTGTGLVEQYF
TRBD1,many,TRBJ2-1,TRBV4-3,TGCGCCAGCAGCCAAAGATTGGACAGGGGGCCCAATGAGCAGTTCTTC,CASSQRLDRGPNEQFF
TRBD1,NA,TRBJ2-4,TRBV5-1,TGCGCCAGCAGCCCTGGGGCGACAGGGACCAAAAACATTCAGTACTTC,CASSPGATGTKNIQYF
TRBD2,many,TRBJ2-3,TRBV5-1,TGCGCCAGCAGAGGGCTAGCGGGAGACACGCAGTATTTT,CASRGLAGDTQYF
NA,few,TRBJ1-2,TRBV10-3,TGTGCCATCAGTGAGTCGGCCGGTAGCTACACCTTC,CAISESAGSYTF
TRBD1,NA,TRBJ1-1,TRBV3-1,TGTGCCAGCAGCCAAGAGTGGAGGGGGCGATCTGGAAGGACTGAAGCTTTCTTT,CASSQEWRGRSGRTEAFF
NA,NA,TRBJ1-1,TRBV18,TGTGCCAGCTCCAATCCAATGAACACTGAAGCTTTCTTT,CASSNPMNTEAFF
TRBD1,few,TRBJ2-1,TRBV12-3/TRBV12-4,TGTGCCAGCAGTTTATTTATCAGGGGGCGGGAAGGCTACAATGAGCAGTTCTTC,CASSLFIRGREGYNEQFF
NA,few,TRBJ2-2,TRBV6-1,TGTGCCAGCTTCAGGAGGTCGGGCGGGGAGCTGTTTTTT,CASFRRSGGELFF
NA,few,TRBJ1-1,TRBV7-3,TGTGCCAGCAGCGAAGTGGGTGGCGAGGTAAACACTGAAGCTTTCTTT,CASSEVGGEVNTEAFF
NA,many,TRBJ2-6,TRBV29-1,TGCAGCGTTGACACTAGCTCTGGGGCCAACGTCCTGACTTTC,CSVDTSSGANVLTF
TRBD2,NA,TRBJ2-2,TRBV25-1,TGTGCCAGCACGATCAGCGGGAGTGGGGAGCTGTTTTTT,CASTISGSGELFF
NA,few,TRBJ1-5,TRBV6-1,TGTGCCAGTAACAGGAGCAATCAGCCCCAGCATTTT,CASNRSNQPQHF
TRBD2,few,TRBJ2-1,TRBV12-3/TRBV12-4,TGTGCCAGCAATCTTAGGTCTAGCGGGGTTAGCTCCTACAATGAGCAGTTCTTC,CASNLRSSGVSSYNEQFF
NA,NA,TRBJ2-3,TRBV6-1,TGTGCCAGCAGACCGGGACCCCTGCTAAGAAAAACTAGCACAGATACGCAGTATTTT,CASRPGPLLRKTSTDTQYF
NA,NA,TRBJ2-7,TRBV11-2,TGTGCCAGCAGCAGGATGGACCAACCATCCTCCTACGAGCAGTACTTC,CASSRMDQPSSYEQYF
NA,NA,TRBJ2-1,TRBV6-2/TRBV6-3,TGTGCCAGCAGTTACTCGATCAGCAATGAGCAGTTCTTC,CASSYSISNEQFF
NA,NA,TRBJ2-1,TRBV11-2,TGTGCCAGCAGGGATCTTGGATTTCTGCTGTTCTTC,CASRDLGFLLFF
TRBD2,NA,TRBJ2-2,TRBV20-1,TGCAGTGCCCGATCGACTAGCGGGAACTTCGGGGAGCTGTTTTTT,CSARSTSGNFGELFF
NA,NA,TRBJ1-6,TRBV20-1,TGCAGTGCTAACCCCGGGGCACCCCTCCACTTT,CSANPGAPLHF
TRBD1,few,TRBJ1-2,TRBV7-9,TGTGCCAGCAGCTTAAACAGGGGGCAAAACTATGGCTACACCTTC,CASSLNRGQNYGYTF
TRBD1,few,TRBJ1-2,TRBV12-3/TRBV12-4,TGTGCCAGCAGTCCCAGGAGGGGGCTAGGCTACACCTTC,CASSPRRGLGYTF
TRBD2,few,TRBJ2-1,TRBV27,TGTGCCAGCAGTTTAGAGACTAGCGGGGGCAATGAGCAGTTCTTC,CASSLETSGGNEQFF
NA,NA,TRBJ1-1,TRBV29-1,TGCAGCGTCATCAGGGAGGTCCTAATGAACACTGAAGCTTTCTTT,CSVIREVLMNTEAFF
TRBD2,NA,TRBJ2-3,TRBV7-3,TGTGCCAGTAGCGGGGGGGCCGAGGGGACGCAGTATTTT,CASSGGAEGTQYF
TRBD1,few,TRBJ1-1,TRBV24-1,TGTGCCACCAGGGAGGGGGCCGGTGAAGCTTTCTTT,CATREGAGEAFF
TRBD1,NA,TRBJ2-5,TRBV3-1,TGTGCCAGCACCCAGGGGGCTAGGAGGGATGGAGAGACCCAGTACTTC,CASTQGARRDGETQYF